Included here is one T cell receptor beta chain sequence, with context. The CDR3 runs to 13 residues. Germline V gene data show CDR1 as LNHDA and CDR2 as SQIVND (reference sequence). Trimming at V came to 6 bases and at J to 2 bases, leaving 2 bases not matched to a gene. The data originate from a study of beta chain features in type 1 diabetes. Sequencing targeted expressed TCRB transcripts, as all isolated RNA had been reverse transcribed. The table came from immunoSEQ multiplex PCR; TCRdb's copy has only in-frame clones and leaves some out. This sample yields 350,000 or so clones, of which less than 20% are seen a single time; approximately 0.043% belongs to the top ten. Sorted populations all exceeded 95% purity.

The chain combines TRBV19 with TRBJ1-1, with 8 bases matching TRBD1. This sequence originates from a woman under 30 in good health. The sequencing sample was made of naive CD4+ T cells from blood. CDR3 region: CASRDRVNTEAFF. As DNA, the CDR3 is TGTGCCAGTAGGGACAGGGTAAACACTGAAGCTTTCTTT.